Listed below are T cell receptor beta chains from one sample, sequenced in a study of blood T cell repertoires in COVID-19. Using immunoSEQ multiplex PCR, the repertoire was profiled, and TCRdb retains in-frame clones only, with some absent. The sample contains about 380,000 clones, around 90% of which appear only once. The source material was PBMCs or T cells enriched from blood (not recorded which). The receptor set was obtained from a woman aged 18-30 years who had recovered from COVID-19. Both conserved end residues are part of each CDR3. A D gene is named only where the DNA matches it firmly.

TRBD2	TRBV19	CASRLAGGPDTQYF
.	TRBV3-1/TRBV3-2	CASSQATITNTDTQYF
TRBD1	TRBV10-3	CAFSGTGGSSYTF
TRBD1	TRBV4-1	CASSLDRARQPQHF
.	TRBV19	CASSGQNQPTNEKLFF
.	TRBV2	CALGMASNTEAFF
.	TRBV2	CASREGDSATGELFF
.	TRBV28	CASSPQGMRNQPQHF
.	TRBV24-1	CATSDGGTDTQYF
TRBD1	TRBV30	CAWNEGQGIQPQHF
TRBD2	TRBV10-3	CAISRWTSGDPDTQYF
.	TRBV6-5	CASSREEGSNQPQHF
TRBD1	TRBV5-1	CASSGGQGASGLETQYF
.	TRBV5-6	CASSYRANEKLFF
.	TRBV5-4	CASSLKQDGRGGQFF
.	TRBV2	CASSEGGSYNSPLHF
TRBD1	TRBV5-4	CASSEGQLNTEAFF
.	TRBV5-4	CASSLVPADTEAFF
.	TRBV4-1	CASSPGTLANYGYTF
.	TRBV4-1	CASSQPQGMDTEAFF
.	TRBV28	CASSLATVNGNTIYF
TRBD1	TRBV6-6	CASSRTGQGYTF
TRBD1	TRBV7-2	CASSLRDRNSPLHF
TRBD1	TRBV19	CASSLTRDRLNTGELFF
.	TRBV7-9	CASSGTPGQTNSPLHF
TRBD1	TRBV7-2	CASSRQGGYGYTF
.	TRBV19	CASRGGRTNTGELFF
.	TRBV7-2	CASSLAEGLGGYTF
TRBD1	TRBV28	CASGLGTANQPQHF
TRBD1	TRBV6-2/TRBV6-3	CASSSQYTGGTEAFF
.	TRBV19	CATQAEVAFF
.	TRBV14	CASSPPVEGSPLHF
.	TRBV4-1	CASSQDVAEEAFF
.	TRBV10-2	CASSEESSYNEQFF
.	TRBV12-3/TRBV12-4	CASTLTGYTEAFF
TRBD1	TRBV6-5	CAGWGQGLSYEQYF
.	TRBV2	CASSGQAEQYF
.	TRBV11-2	CASSLGSGRHQPQHF